A selection of T cell receptor beta chains follows, all from one sample in a study of regulatory T cells in long-lasting Graves disease. TCRdb called the multiplex PCR reads again in MiXCR, with one record for every CDR3 protein. The table records around 460,000 distinct CDR3 sequences, under 25% of them present only once. This specimen was peripheral blood mononuclear cells (PBMCs), taken when the disease was refractory, from a patient treated with antithyroid drugs. All receptors come from a female donor with Graves disease. CDR3s include the opening cysteine and the closing phenylalanine or tryptophan. D genes are given only for firm matches. The size of a clone is reported for some rows only, either as once, few or many, or as a class for expanded clones.

CDR3 protein: CASSYGRQVGNSGANVLTF
CDR3 DNA: TGTGCCAGCAGTTACGGCCGACAGGTCGGGAACTCTGGGGCCAACGTCCTGACTTTC
clone size: many
J gene: TRBJ2-6
D gene: .
V gene: TRBV6-9

CDR3 protein: CSVESAETYEQYF
CDR3 DNA: TGCAGCGTTGAGTCCGCAGAGACCTACGAGCAGTACTTC
clone size: .
J gene: TRBJ2-7
D gene: .
V gene: TRBV29-1

CDR3 protein: CASSPLFGDGTNEKLFF
CDR3 DNA: TGTGCCAGCAGCCCCCTCTTCGGGGACGGAACTAATGAAAAACTGTTTTTT
clone size: few
J gene: TRBJ1-4
D gene: .
V gene: TRBV3-1

CDR3 protein: CASRGGRGQPQHF
CDR3 DNA: TGTGCCAGCAGGGGGGGAAGGGGGCAGCCCCAGCATTTT
clone size: many
J gene: TRBJ1-5
D gene: .
V gene: TRBV6-1

CDR3 protein: CSAREGTASQAYTF
CDR3 DNA: TGCAGTGCTAGAGAAGGGACAGCCTCTCAGGCCTACACCTTC
clone size: many
J gene: TRBJ1-2
D gene: TRBD1
V gene: TRBV20-1

CDR3 protein: CASSPSADYGYTF
CDR3 DNA: TGCGCCAGCAGCCCGTCAGCGGACTATGGCTACACCTTC
clone size: once
J gene: TRBJ1-2
D gene: .
V gene: TRBV4-3

CDR3 protein: CSVKEGIEAFF
CDR3 DNA: TGCAGCGTGAAAGAGGGCATTGAAGCTTTCTTT
clone size: .
J gene: TRBJ1-1
D gene: .
V gene: TRBV29-1

CDR3 protein: CASSLAPENQEYF
CDR3 DNA: TGTGCCAGCAGCTTAGCGCCAGAAAACCAGGAGTACTTC
clone size: many
J gene: TRBJ2-7
D gene: .
V gene: TRBV7-2

CDR3 protein: CASNSFVPGNTIYF
CDR3 DNA: TGTGCCAGCAACTCCTTTGTTCCTGGAAACACCATATATTTT
clone size: .
J gene: TRBJ1-3
D gene: .
V gene: TRBV6-1

CDR3 protein: CASSRGYNEQFF
CDR3 DNA: TGTGCCAGCAGCCGAGGGTACAATGAGCAGTTCTTC
clone size: few
J gene: TRBJ2-1
D gene: .
V gene: TRBV28

CDR3 protein: CASRLTGEGETQYF
CDR3 DNA: TGTGCCAGCAGACTGACAGGGGAAGGCGAGACCCAGTACTTC
clone size: many
J gene: TRBJ2-5
D gene: TRBD1
V gene: TRBV7-2

CDR3 protein: CSARGWAIGATQYF
CDR3 DNA: TGCAGTGCTAGAGGTTGGGCTATTGGGGCTACCCAGTACTTC
clone size: few
J gene: TRBJ2-5
D gene: .
V gene: TRBV20-1

CDR3 protein: CASSHRQGDSYEQYF
CDR3 DNA: TGCGCCAGCAGCCATAGACAGGGGGATTCCTACGAGCAGTACTTC
clone size: .
J gene: TRBJ2-7
D gene: TRBD1
V gene: TRBV4-1

CDR3 protein: CASSLQGLEQYF
CDR3 DNA: TGTGCCAGCAGCCTTCAGGGTCTCGAGCAGTACTTC
clone size: many
J gene: TRBJ2-7
D gene: .
V gene: TRBV12-3/TRBV12-4

CDR3 protein: CASSTTTGAEQYF
CDR3 DNA: TGTGCCAGTAGTACCACGACAGGGGCCGAGCAGTACTTC
clone size: .
J gene: TRBJ2-7
D gene: TRBD1
V gene: TRBV19

CDR3 protein: CASTLTSDEQFF
CDR3 DNA: TGTGCCAGCACCTTGACTAGCGATGAGCAGTTCTTC
clone size: few
J gene: TRBJ2-1
D gene: TRBD2
V gene: TRBV6-1

CDR3 protein: CSSRQGMKETQYF
CDR3 DNA: TGCAGCTCTAGACAGGGAATGAAAGAGACCCAGTACTTC
clone size: few
J gene: TRBJ2-5
D gene: TRBD1
V gene: TRBV29-1

CDR3 protein: CASSYWTAGAEAFF
CDR3 DNA: TGTGCCAGCAGTTACTGGACAGCAGGGGCTGAAGCTTTCTTT
clone size: many
J gene: TRBJ1-1
D gene: .
V gene: TRBV6-2/TRBV6-3

CDR3 protein: CASSPSLGSGNTIYF
CDR3 DNA: TGTGCCAGCAGCCCTTCTTTGGGTTCTGGAAACACCATATATTTT
clone size: .
J gene: TRBJ1-3
D gene: .
V gene: TRBV13

CDR3 protein: CASSYFDSNTGELFF
CDR3 DNA: TGTGCCAGCAGTTACTTTGACTCGAACACCGGGGAGCTGTTTTTT
clone size: few
J gene: TRBJ2-2
D gene: .
V gene: TRBV6-9

CDR3 protein: CATRRGEGNQPQHF
CDR3 DNA: TGTGCCACCAGGAGGGGTGAGGGCAATCAGCCCCAGCATTTT
clone size: many
J gene: TRBJ1-5
D gene: .
V gene: TRBV28

CDR3 protein: CASSDGRGTEAFF
CDR3 DNA: TGTGCCAGCTCCGACGGCAGGGGCACTGAAGCTTTCTTT
clone size: many
J gene: TRBJ1-1
D gene: .
V gene: TRBV28

CDR3 protein: CASSDRRRGELFF
CDR3 DNA: TGTGCCAGCAGCGATCGAAGGCGCGGGGAGCTGTTTTTT
clone size: many
J gene: TRBJ2-2
D gene: .
V gene: TRBV12-3/TRBV12-4

CDR3 protein: CASSIGTDTYQETQYF
CDR3 DNA: TGTGCCAGTAGTATTGGTACAGACACGTACCAAGAGACCCAGTACTTC
clone size: few
J gene: TRBJ2-5
D gene: .
V gene: TRBV19

CDR3 protein: CASSHQENTEAFF
CDR3 DNA: TGTGCCAGCAGCCATCAGGAGAACACTGAAGCTTTCTTT
clone size: many
J gene: TRBJ1-1
D gene: .
V gene: TRBV14

CDR3 protein: CASSSPGRTDPQETQYF
CDR3 DNA: TGTGCCAGCAGCTCCCCCGGGCGGACAGACCCCCAAGAGACCCAGTACTTC
clone size: many
J gene: TRBJ2-5
D gene: .
V gene: TRBV7-9

CDR3 protein: CASSRGQGARYEQYF
CDR3 DNA: TGCGCCAGCAGCAGGGGACAGGGGGCGCGGTACGAGCAGTACTTC
clone size: many
J gene: TRBJ2-7
D gene: TRBD1
V gene: TRBV5-1

CDR3 protein: CASLLRGMEAFF
CDR3 DNA: TGTGCCAGCCTTTTAAGGGGGATGGAAGCTTTCTTT
clone size: .
J gene: TRBJ1-1
D gene: .
V gene: TRBV7-8

CDR3 protein: CASSPAYNEQFF
CDR3 DNA: TGTGCCAGCAGCCCCGCTTACAATGAGCAGTTCTTC
clone size: few
J gene: TRBJ2-1
D gene: .
V gene: TRBV2

CDR3 protein: CASSQVGGNTEAFF
CDR3 DNA: TGTGCCAGCAGCCAAGTAGGGGGGAACACTGAAGCTTTCTTT
clone size: many
J gene: TRBJ1-1
D gene: .
V gene: TRBV7-6